This T cell receptor (beta chain) originates from a study of cytomegalovirus exposure and HLA in healthy donors. In the study overall: A prior analysis found about 120 million unique TCR beta sequences from approximately 190 million T cells.

Study observations and caveats: In a later analysis, at a false discovery rate of 0.05, 17,000 or so TCR beta sequences were associated with HLA alleles. Investigators reported about 160 TCR beta chains as tied to cytomegalovirus. Among TCR sequences, most were rare, though some public TCRs appeared in many donors.

This clone occurred once. As yet, its antigen is unknown. The study ran its PCR with 60 Vbeta and 13 Jbeta primers. Libraries were prepared by immunoSEQ multiplex PCR; TCRdb keeps only in-frame clonotypes and omits some of them. This sample yields 120,000 or so clones, of which approximately 78% are seen a single time; just under 6.5% belongs to the top ten. The CDR3 has 16 residues. Trimming at V came to 2 bases and at J to 2 bases, leaving 9 bases not matched to a gene. Germline V gives CDR1 MDHEN, CDR2 SYDVKM. Sequenced material: PBMCs. This chain uses TRBV28 with TRBJ2-7; 7 bases match TRBD2. The sequence was collected from a middle-aged woman in good health and CMV-seronegative. CDR3 bases: TGTGCCAGCAGTTTACTACCAGGGAGGGCAACCTACGAGCAGTACTTC. Translated, it gives CASSLLPGRATYEQYF.